The present T cell receptor beta chain was sequenced within a study of T cells in localized non-small cell lung cancer. General study points: A median of around 57 clones ranked among the top 100 in tumor appeared in adjacent lung.

About this clone: The antigen is undetermined.

Data came from immunoSEQ multiplex PCR; TCRdb stores just in-frame clones and leaves some out. The sample consists of about 27,000 clones, about 85% of them appearing once. The germline CDR1 and CDR2 sequences are MGHRA and YSYEKL. V lost 0 bases and J 8 bases, leaving 19 bases between the germline ends. This CDR3 has 16 residues. The sequencing used peripheral blood, collected before any cancer treatment. The chain is built from TRBV4-1 and TRBJ1-2, with a tentative D call TRBD1 (6 bases). The clonotype originates from an older female donor with stage II squamous cell lung carcinoma. Here the CDR3 reads CASSQDQGPIGRGYTF. Here the CDR3 DNA reads TGCGCCAGCAGCCAAGATCAGGGGCCGATTGGACGGGGCTACACCTTC.